Listed below are T cell receptor beta chains from one sample, sequenced in a study of cytomegalovirus exposure and HLA in healthy donors. The method was immunoSEQ multiplex PCR; TCRdb's version includes in-frame clones alone and lacks a portion of them. In the table there are some 120,000 clones, more than 75% of which are singletons. Input material: PBMCs. These receptors came from a man younger than 35 in good health and CMV-seronegative. Both conserved end residues are part of each CDR3. The D gene is left open where the match is weak. Rows may omit the clone size; those that give it use once, few, many or a size class.

J,size,V,D,DNA,CDR3
TRBJ1-6,NA,TRBV11-3,NA,TGTGCCAGCAGCTTGGGACACATTAATTCACCCCTCCACTTT,CASSLGHINSPLHF
TRBJ1-5,NA,TRBV2,NA,TGTGCCAGCAGTGAATTTAGAAGCGCGCCTTGGCGGGACGGGGATCAGCCCCAGCATTTT,CASSEFRSAPWRDGDQPQHF
TRBJ2-4,NA,TRBV2,NA,TGTGCCAGCATCGGGCGGGGTATAGCCAAAAACATTCAGTACTTC,CASIGRGIAKNIQYF
TRBJ1-1,NA,TRBV7-9,TRBD1,TGTGCCAGCAGCCCCAGGGGACAGGGTGGTGAAGCTTTCTTT,CASSPRGQGGEAFF
TRBJ2-5,NA,TRBV10-3,TRBD2,TGTGCCATCAGTGACAGACTAGCGGGGGTCCAAGAGACCCAGTACTTC,CAISDRLAGVQETQYF
TRBJ1-2,NA,TRBV14,NA,TGTGCCAGCAGCCAAGGGGGAGACTATGGCTACACCTTC,CASSQGGDYGYTF
TRBJ2-7,NA,TRBV27,NA,TGTGCCAGCAGTTCTCCGGACAGCACCTACGAGCAGTACTTC,CASSSPDSTYEQYF
TRBJ1-2,NA,TRBV11-3,TRBD1,TGTGCCAGCAGCACCCAACAGGGGGCCGAGCTCAAACCCCATGGCTACACCTTC,CASSTQQGAELKPHGYTF
TRBJ1-1,few,TRBV5-3,NA,TGTGCCAGAAGCTTGGGTTCGGGTACGAACACTGAAGCTTTCTTT,CARSLGSGTNTEAFF
TRBJ2-1,NA,TRBV2,TRBD1,TGTGCCAGATGTGACCCGGGACAGGGGGTTTTGGCGCAGTTCTTC,CARCDPGQGVLAQFF
TRBJ2-1,NA,TRBV27,NA,TGTGCCAGCAGCCGCGGTGGAGGGCGTCATCACAATGAGCAGTTCTTC,CASSRGGGRHHNEQFF
TRBJ1-1,NA,TRBV5-6,TRBD1,TGTGCCAGCAGCCTTCTGGACAGGGGGGGCACTGAAGCTTTCTTT,CASSLLDRGGTEAFF
TRBJ2-3,NA,TRBV19,NA,TGTGCCGCTACTGGTACCCTAGGGGGTACGCAGTATTTT,CAATGTLGGTQYF
TRBJ1-1,NA,TRBV25-1,NA,TGTGCCAGCAGTGAAGTCGGTGAAGCTTTCTTT,CASSEVGEAFF
TRBJ2-1,NA,TRBV27,NA,TGTGCCAGCAGTTTTACGACTAGCTCCTACAATGAGCAGTTCTTC,CASSFTTSSYNEQFF
TRBJ1-1,NA,TRBV7-9,NA,TGTGCCAGCAGCTTTAGTACCACTGAAGCTTTCTTT,CASSFSTTEAFF
TRBJ1-1,NA,TRBV5-3,TRBD1,TGTGCCAGAAGCCACGGACAGGCCCCTCCGAACACTGAAGCTTTCTTT,CARSHGQAPPNTEAFF
TRBJ2-7,NA,TRBV11-2,NA,TGTGCCAGCAGCTTCGGAAAGGGAGGCTACGAGCAGTACTTC,CASSFGKGGYEQYF
TRBJ2-3,NA,TRBV2,NA,TGTGCCAGCACCCAGAGGGGGAATACGCAGTATTTT,CASTQRGNTQYF
TRBJ2-3,NA,TRBV13,NA,TGTGCCAGCAGCTTACGGCTAGCGTACGGGGCAGATACGCAGTATTTT,CASSLRLAYGADTQYF
TRBJ1-6,NA,TRBV27,NA,TGTGCCAGCGGAGGGAATTCACCCCTCCACTTT,CASGGNSPLHF
TRBJ1-3,NA,TRBV13,NA,TGTGCCAGCAGCCTCGGACGGAGGAAAAACACCATATATTTT,CASSLGRRKNTIYF
TRBJ1-2,NA,TRBV19,NA,TGTGCCAGTAGTGCCCCGGGGGGGCAGGGTGGCTACACCTTC,CASSAPGGQGGYTF
TRBJ1-2,NA,TRBV6-1,NA,TGTGCCAGCAGCCCTCAGGGAGGGAGCTATGGCTACACCTTC,CASSPQGGSYGYTF
TRBJ1-1,NA,TRBV6-5,TRBD1,TGTGCCAGCAGTTACCGGGAGAGCAGGGGGGACACTGAAGCTTTCTTT,CASSYRESRGDTEAFF